This T cell receptor beta chain was observed in a study of T cell repertoires in cytomegalovirus infection. The overall study: Public TCR beta signatures provided an indication of both CMV infection and a matching HLA type.

This clonotype turned up a few times. No antigen is known for it. The CDR3 loop spans 13 amino acids. With 2 bases removed from V and 8 bases from J, the gap between germline ends came to 10 bases. Germline V gene lookup returns CDR1 SGHKS and CDR2 YYEKEE (reference sequence). Study findings and constraints: Summed frequency of shared TCR beta families picked out CMV carriers who also had the relevant HLA. The ex vivo response was dominated by HLA-C-restricted CMV-specific TCR beta clonotypes.

One entry per CDR3 protein, called by TCRdb with MiXCR from the reads. Of nearly 650,000 distinct CDR3 sequences in the sample, less than 25% were seen once. Sequencing was done on a sample of CD8+ T cells from PBMCs. V and J are TRBV5-5 and TRBJ1-4; D remains ambiguous. The sequence derives from a human donor in good health (CMV status not recorded). Some clones in this sample may be carry-over from other donors' samples. The CDR3 coding sequence is TGTGCCAGCAGCTTCGAGCTCACGGAAAAACTGTTTTTT. It encodes CASSFELTEKLFF.